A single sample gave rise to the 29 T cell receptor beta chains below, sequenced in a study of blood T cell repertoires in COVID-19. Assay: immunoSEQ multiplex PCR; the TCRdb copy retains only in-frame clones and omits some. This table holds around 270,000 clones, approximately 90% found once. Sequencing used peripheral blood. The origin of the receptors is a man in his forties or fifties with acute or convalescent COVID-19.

This chain's CDR3 is CASSFLPGDRPASYTF. Written as DNA, the CDR3 is TGTGCCAGCAGCTTCCTCCCGGGGGACAGGCCTGCAAGCTACACCTTC. The gene calls are TRBV7-2 and TRBJ1-2; 8 nucleotides line up with TRBD1. The ends lost 3 bases at V and 9 bases at J; junction bases unmatched: 15. CDR3 length: 16 amino acids. Germline CDR1 reads SGHTA; CDR2 reads FQGNSA.

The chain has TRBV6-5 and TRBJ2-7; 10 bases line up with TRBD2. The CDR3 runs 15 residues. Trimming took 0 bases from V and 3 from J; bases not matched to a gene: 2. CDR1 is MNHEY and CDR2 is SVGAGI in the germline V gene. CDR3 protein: CASSYSSGGNYEQYF. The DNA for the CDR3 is TGTGCCAGCAGTTACTCTAGCGGGGGGAACTACGAGCAGTACTTC.

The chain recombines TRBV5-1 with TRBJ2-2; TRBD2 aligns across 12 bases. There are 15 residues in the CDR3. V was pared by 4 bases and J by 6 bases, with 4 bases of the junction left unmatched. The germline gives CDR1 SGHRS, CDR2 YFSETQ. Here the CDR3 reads CASSPSSGGAGELFF. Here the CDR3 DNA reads TGCGCCAGCAGCCCGTCTAGCGGGGGGGCCGGGGAGCTGTTTTTT.

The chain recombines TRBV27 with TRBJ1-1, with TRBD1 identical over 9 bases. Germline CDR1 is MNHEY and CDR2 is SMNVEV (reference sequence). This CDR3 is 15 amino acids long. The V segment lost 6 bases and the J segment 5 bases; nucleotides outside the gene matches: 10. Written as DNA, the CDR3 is TGTGCCAGCAGCTCCACCGGGACAGGGTTAACTGAAGCTTTCTTT. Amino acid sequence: CASSSTGTGLTEAFF.

Here the CDR3 DNA reads TGCAGTGCGCGAGGCACAGATACGCAGTATTTT. Encoded protein: CSARGTDTQYF. This chain links TRBV20-1 with TRBJ2-3; no firm D call. The germline gives CDR1 DFQATT, CDR2 SNEGSKA (reference sequence). Trimming took off 6 bases at V and 1 base at J, with 5 bases between the two ends. This CDR3 has 11 amino acids.

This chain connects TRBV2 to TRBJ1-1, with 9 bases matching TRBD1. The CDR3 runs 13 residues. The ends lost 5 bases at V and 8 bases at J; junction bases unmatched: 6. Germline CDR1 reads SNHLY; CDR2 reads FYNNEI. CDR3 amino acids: CASSYRGREEAFF. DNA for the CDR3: TGTGCCAGCAGTTACAGGGGGCGCGAGGAAGCTTTCTTT.

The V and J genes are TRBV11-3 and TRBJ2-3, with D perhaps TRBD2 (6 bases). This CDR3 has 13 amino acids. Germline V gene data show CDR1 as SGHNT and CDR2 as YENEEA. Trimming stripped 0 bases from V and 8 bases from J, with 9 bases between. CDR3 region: CASSLDRRGTQYF. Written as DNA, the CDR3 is TGTGCCAGCAGCTTAGACCGGAGGGGTACGCAGTATTTT.

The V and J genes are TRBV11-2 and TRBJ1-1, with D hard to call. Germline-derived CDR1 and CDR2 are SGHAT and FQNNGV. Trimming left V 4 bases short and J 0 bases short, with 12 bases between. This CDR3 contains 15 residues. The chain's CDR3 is CASSSSGHMNTEAFF. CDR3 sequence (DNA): TGTGCCAGCAGCTCCTCAGGTCATATGAACACTGAAGCTTTCTTT. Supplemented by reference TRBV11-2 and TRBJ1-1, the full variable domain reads EAGVAQSPRYKIIEKRQSVAFWCNPISGHATLYWYQQILGQGPKLLIQFQNNGVVDDSQLPKDRFSAERLKGVDSTLKIQPAKLEDSAVYLCASSSSGHMNTEAFFGQGTRLTVV.

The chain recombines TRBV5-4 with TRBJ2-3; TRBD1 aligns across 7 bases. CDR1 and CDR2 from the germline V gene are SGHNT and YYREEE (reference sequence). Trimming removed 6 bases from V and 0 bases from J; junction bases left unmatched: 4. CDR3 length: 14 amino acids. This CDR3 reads CASNHRGSTDTQYF. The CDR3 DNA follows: TGTGCCAGCAACCACAGGGGTAGCACAGATACGCAGTATTTT. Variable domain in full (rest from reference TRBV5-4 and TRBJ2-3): ETGVTQSPTHLIKTRGQQVTLRCSSQSGHNTVSWYQQALGQGPQFIFQYYREEENGRGNFPPRFSGLQFPNYSSELNVNALELDDSALYLCASNHRGSTDTQYFGPGTRLTVL.

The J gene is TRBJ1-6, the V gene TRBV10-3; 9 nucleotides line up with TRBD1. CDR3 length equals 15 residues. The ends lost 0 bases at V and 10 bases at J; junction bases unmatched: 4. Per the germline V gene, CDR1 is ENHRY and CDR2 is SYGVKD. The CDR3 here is CAISESGQGGSPLHF. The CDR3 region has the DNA TGTGCCATCAGTGAGTCGGGACAGGGAGGATCACCCCTCCACTTT.

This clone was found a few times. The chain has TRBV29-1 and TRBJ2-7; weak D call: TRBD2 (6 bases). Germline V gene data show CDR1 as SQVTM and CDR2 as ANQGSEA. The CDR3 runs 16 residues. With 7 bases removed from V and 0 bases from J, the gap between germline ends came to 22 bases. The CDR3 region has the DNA TGCAGCGCCGGGCACAGGAGGCGGGGACGCTCCTACGAGCAGTACTTC. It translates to CSAGHRRRGRSYEQYF.

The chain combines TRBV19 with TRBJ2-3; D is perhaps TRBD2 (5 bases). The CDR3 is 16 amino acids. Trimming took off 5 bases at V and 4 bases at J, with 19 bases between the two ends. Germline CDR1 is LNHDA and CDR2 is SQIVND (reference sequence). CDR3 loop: CASSLLGLLSADTQYF. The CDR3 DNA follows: TGTGCCAGTAGTTTACTAGGACTTCTCTCCGCAGATACGCAGTATTTT.

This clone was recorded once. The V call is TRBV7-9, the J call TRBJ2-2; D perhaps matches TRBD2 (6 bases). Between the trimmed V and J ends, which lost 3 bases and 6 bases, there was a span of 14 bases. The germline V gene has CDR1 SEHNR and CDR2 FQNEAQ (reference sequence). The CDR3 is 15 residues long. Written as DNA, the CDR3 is TGTGCCAGCAGCTTGGGACTTGGACGGGCCGGGGAGCTGTTTTTT. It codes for CASSLGLGRAGELFF.

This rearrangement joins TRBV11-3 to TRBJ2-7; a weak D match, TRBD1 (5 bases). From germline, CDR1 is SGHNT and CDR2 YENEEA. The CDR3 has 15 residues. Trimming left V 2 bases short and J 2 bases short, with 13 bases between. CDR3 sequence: CASSLHQGTPYEQYF. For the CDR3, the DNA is TGTGCCAGCAGCTTACATCAGGGAACTCCCTACGAGCAGTACTTC. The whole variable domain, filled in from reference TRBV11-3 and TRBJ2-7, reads EAGVVQSPRYKIIEKKQPVAFWCNPISGHNTLYWYLQNLGQGPELLIRYENEEAVDDSQLPKDRFSAERLKGVDSTLKIQPAELGDSAVYLCASSLHQGTPYEQYFGPGTRLTVT.

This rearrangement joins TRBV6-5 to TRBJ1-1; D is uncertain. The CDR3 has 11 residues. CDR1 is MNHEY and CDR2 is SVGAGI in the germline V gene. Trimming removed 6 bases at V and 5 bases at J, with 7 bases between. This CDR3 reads CASRWRTEAFF. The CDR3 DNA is TGTGCCAGCAGATGGAGAACTGAAGCTTTCTTT.

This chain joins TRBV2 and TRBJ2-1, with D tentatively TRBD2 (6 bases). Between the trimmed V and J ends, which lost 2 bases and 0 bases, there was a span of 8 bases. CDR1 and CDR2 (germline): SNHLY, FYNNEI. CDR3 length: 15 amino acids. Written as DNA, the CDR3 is TGTGCCAGCAGTGAATTCGGGGGCTCCTACAATGAGCAGTTCTTC. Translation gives CASSEFGGSYNEQFF.

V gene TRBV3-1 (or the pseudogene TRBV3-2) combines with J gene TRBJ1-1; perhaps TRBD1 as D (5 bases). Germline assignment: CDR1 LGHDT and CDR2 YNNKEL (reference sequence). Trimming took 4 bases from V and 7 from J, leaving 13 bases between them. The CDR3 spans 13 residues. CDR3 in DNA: TGTGCCAGCAGCCCCCAGGGTAGGGATGAAGCTTTCTTT. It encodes CASSPQGRDEAFF.

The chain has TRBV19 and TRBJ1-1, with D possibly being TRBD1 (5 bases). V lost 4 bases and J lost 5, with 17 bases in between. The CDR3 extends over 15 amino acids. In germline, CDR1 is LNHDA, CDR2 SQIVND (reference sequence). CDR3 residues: CASSTFQGGGTEAFF. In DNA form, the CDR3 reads TGTGCCAGTAGTACCTTCCAGGGAGGAGGTACTGAAGCTTTCTTT.

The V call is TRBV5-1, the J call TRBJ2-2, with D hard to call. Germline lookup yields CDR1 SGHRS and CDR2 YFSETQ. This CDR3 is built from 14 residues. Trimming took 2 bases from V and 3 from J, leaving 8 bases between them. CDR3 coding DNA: TGCGCCAGCAGCTTCCCCTATGACACCGGGGAGCTGTTTTTT. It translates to CASSFPYDTGELFF.

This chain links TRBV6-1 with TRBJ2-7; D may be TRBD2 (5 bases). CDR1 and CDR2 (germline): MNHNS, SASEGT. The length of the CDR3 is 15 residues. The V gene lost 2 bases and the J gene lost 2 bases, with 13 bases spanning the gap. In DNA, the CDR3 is TGTGCCAGCAGTGAACTCCGGGATTATACCTACGAGCAGTACTTC. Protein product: CASSELRDYTYEQYF.

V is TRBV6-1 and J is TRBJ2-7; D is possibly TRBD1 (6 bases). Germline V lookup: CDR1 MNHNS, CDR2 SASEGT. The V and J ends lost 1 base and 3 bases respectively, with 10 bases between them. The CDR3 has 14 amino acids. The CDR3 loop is CASSEEVRGYEQYF. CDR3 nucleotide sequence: TGTGCCAGCAGTGAAGAGGTCAGGGGCTACGAGCAGTACTTC.

CDR3 nucleotide sequence: TGTGCCAGCAGTCTGCCGGGACAGGGGGCCTATGGCTACACCTTC. Its protein is CASSLPGQGAYGYTF. The chain has TRBV5-6 and TRBJ1-2, with 12 bases identical to TRBD1. From germline, CDR1 is SGHDT and CDR2 YYEEEE. Trimming removed 5 bases from V and 4 bases from J; junction bases left unmatched: 6. This CDR3 contains 15 residues.

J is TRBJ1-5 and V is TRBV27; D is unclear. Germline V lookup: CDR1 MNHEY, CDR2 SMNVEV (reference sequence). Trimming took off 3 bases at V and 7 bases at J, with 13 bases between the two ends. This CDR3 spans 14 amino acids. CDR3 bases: TGTGCCAGCAGTTTCTTGGGCATCGGCCAGCCCCAGCATTTT. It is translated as CASSFLGIGQPQHF.

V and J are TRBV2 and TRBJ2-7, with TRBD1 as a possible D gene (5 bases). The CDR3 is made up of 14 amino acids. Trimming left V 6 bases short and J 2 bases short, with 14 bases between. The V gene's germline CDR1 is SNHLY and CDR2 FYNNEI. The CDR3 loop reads CASSKGARPYEQYF. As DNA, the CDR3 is TGTGCCAGCAGCAAAGGGGCGAGACCCTACGAGCAGTACTTC. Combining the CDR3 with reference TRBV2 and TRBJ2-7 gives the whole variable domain EPEVTQTPSHQVTQMGQEVILRCVPISNHLYFYWYRQILGQKVEFLVSFYNNEISEKSEIFDDQFSVERPDGSNFTLKIRSTKLEDSAMYFCASSKGARPYEQYFGPGTRLTVT.

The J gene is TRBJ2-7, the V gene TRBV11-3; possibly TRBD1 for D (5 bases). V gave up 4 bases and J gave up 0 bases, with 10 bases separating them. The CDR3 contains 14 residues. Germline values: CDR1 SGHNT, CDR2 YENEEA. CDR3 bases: TGTGCCAGCAGCTACGACAGTAGCTCCTACGAGCAGTACTTC. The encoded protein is CASSYDSSSYEQYF. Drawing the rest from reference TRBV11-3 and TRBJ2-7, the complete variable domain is EAGVVQSPRYKIIEKKQPVAFWCNPISGHNTLYWYLQNLGQGPELLIRYENEEAVDDSQLPKDRFSAERLKGVDSTLKIQPAELGDSAVYLCASSYDSSSYEQYFGPGTRLTVT.

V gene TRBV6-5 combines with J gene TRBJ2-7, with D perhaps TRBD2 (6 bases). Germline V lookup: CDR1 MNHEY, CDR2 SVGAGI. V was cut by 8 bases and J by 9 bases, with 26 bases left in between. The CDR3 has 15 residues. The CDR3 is CASWGTGSSYEGQYF. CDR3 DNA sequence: TGTGCCAGCTGGGGAACCGGGAGCTCCTACGAGGGGCAGTACTTC.

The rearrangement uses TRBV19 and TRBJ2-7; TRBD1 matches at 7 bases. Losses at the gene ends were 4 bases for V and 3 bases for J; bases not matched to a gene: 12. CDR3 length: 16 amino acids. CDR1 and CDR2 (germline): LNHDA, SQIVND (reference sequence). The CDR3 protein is CASSTRTGFKLYEQYF. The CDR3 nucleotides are TGTGCCAGTAGTACCCGGACAGGCTTTAAACTCTACGAGCAGTACTTC.

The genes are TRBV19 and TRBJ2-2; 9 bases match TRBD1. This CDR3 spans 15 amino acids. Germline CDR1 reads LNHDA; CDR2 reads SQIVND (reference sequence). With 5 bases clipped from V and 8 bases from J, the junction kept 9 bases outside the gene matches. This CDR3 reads CASSAPDRGVGELFF. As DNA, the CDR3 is TGTGCCAGTAGTGCCCCGGACAGGGGAGTGGGGGAGCTGTTTTTT.

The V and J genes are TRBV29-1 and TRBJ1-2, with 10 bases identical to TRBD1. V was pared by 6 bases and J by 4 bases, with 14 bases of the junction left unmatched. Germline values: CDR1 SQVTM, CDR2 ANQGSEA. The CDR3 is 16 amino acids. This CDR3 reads CSVPAGQGRSIYGYTF. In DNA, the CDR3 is TGCAGCGTGCCGGCGGGACAGGGGCGCTCCATCTATGGCTACACCTTC.